One and the same sample provided the 8 T cell receptor beta chains below, sequenced in a study of radiation and T cells in renal cell carcinoma. Time point reported: blood 4 weeks post-SBRT, at nephrectomy. The sample's treatment: 15 Gy SBRT to primary tumor, nephrectomy 4 weeks later. Generated by immunoSEQ multiplex PCR, the TCRdb table keeps only in-frame clones and is missing some. The table shows fewer than 85,000 clones, with about nine tenths occurring only once. The sequencing here drew on blood, taken from a patient whose treatment included radiotherapy and nephrectomy. Receptors originate from a woman aged 70-85 years with renal cell carcinoma.

The chain links TRBV19 to TRBJ1-6, with D possibly being TRBD1 (6 bases). The germline gives CDR1 LNHDA, CDR2 SQIVND (reference sequence). The CDR3 is made up of 13 amino acids. The V gene lost 5 bases and the J gene lost 6 bases, with 8 bases spanning the gap. CDR3 loop: CASSGRGNSPLHF. The CDR3 nucleotides are TGTGCCAGTAGTGGCAGGGGTAATTCACCCCTCCACTTT.

Concerning this clone itself: The junction shows a germline mismatch at one end, possibly a read error. The chain is built from TRBV7-7 and TRBJ2-5; no firm D call. Germline CDR1 SSHAT, CDR2 FNYEAQ (reference sequence). This CDR3 has 14 amino acids. The CDR3 DNA reads TGTGCTAGCAGCTTAGGTACAAGTTCAGAGACCCAGTACTTC. The encoded protein is CASSLGTSSETQYF.

This chain uses TRBV6-1 with TRBJ2-7, with 8 nucleotides matching TRBD1. This CDR3 has 12 residues. The germline CDR1 and CDR2 sequences are MNHNS and SASEGT. After removal of 10 bases from V and 4 bases from J, the junction contained 6 bases not matched to a gene. DNA for the CDR3: TGTGCCAACGGACAGGGCGGGTACGAGCAGTACTTC. Its translation: CANGQGGYEQYF.

V gene TRBV18 combines with J gene TRBJ2-7, with TRBD1 matching over 7 bases. CDR3 length: 15 residues. V dropped 0 bases and J dropped 6; count of bases not matched to a gene: 8. Germline V gene sequence: CDR1 KGHSH, CDR2 LQKENI. The CDR3 sequence: CASSPPLGGLGEQYF. CDR3 nucleotide sequence: TGTGCCAGCTCACCACCGTTAGGGGGCTTGGGCGAGCAGTACTTC.

J is TRBJ2-3 and V is TRBV19; the D gene is possibly TRBD1 (5 bases). Trimming removed 6 bases at V and 3 bases at J, with 16 bases between. CDR1 and CDR2 (germline): LNHDA, SQIVND (reference sequence). This CDR3 spans 15 amino acids. The CDR3 sequence: CASSLMGPQTDTQYF. The CDR3, as DNA: TGTGCCAGTAGCTTGATGGGGCCGCAAACAGATACGCAGTATTTT.

The CDR3 loop is CASSLADGYGYTF. The CDR3 DNA sequence: TGCGCCAGCAGCTTGGCGGACGGCTATGGCTACACCTTC. V usage is TRBV5-1 and J usage is TRBJ1-2; D not resolved. The CDR3 is 13 amino acids. Germline values: CDR1 SGHRS, CDR2 YFSETQ. V lost 0 bases to trimming and J lost 4 bases, with 7 bases between them.

The rearrangement uses TRBV19 and TRBJ1-1, with unresolved D. The CDR3 length is 16 residues. Germline values: CDR1 LNHDA, CDR2 SQIVND (reference sequence). V was shortened by 0 bases and J by 1 base, with 12 bases between the two germline ends. The chain's CDR3 is CASSIEPTVPNTEAFF. The CDR3 DNA is TGTGCCAGTAGTATAGAACCCACAGTACCGAACACTGAAGCTTTCTTT.

V usage is TRBV30 and J usage is TRBJ1-6, with 7 bases that match TRBD1. CDR3 length: 13 residues. The trim removed 2 bases at V and 9 bases at J, leaving 4 bases unmatched. Per germline, CDR1 GTSNPN and CDR2 SVGIG (reference sequence). The CDR3, as DNA: TGTGCCTGGAGTACGTCAGGGGGTTCACCCCTCCACTTT. Translation gives CAWSTSGGSPLHF.